This entry concerns a single TCR beta chain. This sample is drawn from a study of blood T cell repertoires in COVID-19. Across the whole study: Acute and convalescent COVID-19 samples came from the United States, Italy and Spain. In each case, the material was cDNA or gDNA derived from T cells, B-cell-depleted T cells, or PBMCs.

Authors' analysis steps: The authors estimated nucleated cell counts from reference gene primer amplification. Sequencing was performed with immunoSEQ multiplex PCR; in TCRdb, only in-frame clones are kept and a portion is missing. V, J and clone size are taken as reported in that table, and D and trimming were inferred from the DNA itself. The repertoire includes 240,000 or so clones, around 86% of them detected once, and approximately 2% sits in the top ten. Per germline, CDR1 SGHNT and CDR2 YYREEE (reference sequence). V shed 3 bases and J 0 bases; nucleotides not matched to a gene: 5. The CDR3 is made up of 16 amino acids.

This clonotype was obtained from a man aged 30 to 45 who had recovered from COVID-19. Sample: peripheral blood. The chain recombines TRBV5-4 with TRBJ1-1, with 10 bases lining up with TRBD1. The CDR3 loop is CASSSQTGGMNTEAFF. Here the CDR3 DNA reads TGTGCCAGCAGCTCGCAGACAGGGGGCATGAACACTGAAGCTTTCTTT.